This TCR beta chain was observed in a study of cytomegalovirus exposure and HLA in healthy donors. Findings of the study overall: The authors listed 180 or so TCR beta chains as cytomegalovirus-associated. The study found most TCR sequences rare, yet found some public TCRs in many donors. In the 120 validation repertoires, approximately 93% of cluster scores exceeded 0, per a later analysis.

The donors were members of the validation cohort comprising approximately 110 subjects, separate from the approximately 700-subject first cohort. TCRdb's table, derived via immunoSEQ multiplex PCR, lists solely in-frame clones and lacks some. Altogether 100,000 to 150,000 clones are present, about 96% being singletons, with the ten largest covering 1.5% to 2%. On this clone itself: Its target is unknown.

Germline V gives CDR1 SGHRS, CDR2 YFSETQ. The CDR3 covers 19 residues. V lost 1 base to trimming and J lost 2 bases; unmatched junction nucleotides: 16. This TCR was sampled from a man in his late teens or twenties in good health and CMV-seronegative. The chain couples TRBV5-1 to TRBJ2-5, with TRBD2 matching 8 bases. Specimen: PBMCs. For the CDR3, the DNA is TGCGCCAGCAGCTTGTTGTCCAGCGGGGGTTACCGGGGTCAAGAGACCCAGTACTTC. This encodes CASSLLSSGGYRGQETQYF.